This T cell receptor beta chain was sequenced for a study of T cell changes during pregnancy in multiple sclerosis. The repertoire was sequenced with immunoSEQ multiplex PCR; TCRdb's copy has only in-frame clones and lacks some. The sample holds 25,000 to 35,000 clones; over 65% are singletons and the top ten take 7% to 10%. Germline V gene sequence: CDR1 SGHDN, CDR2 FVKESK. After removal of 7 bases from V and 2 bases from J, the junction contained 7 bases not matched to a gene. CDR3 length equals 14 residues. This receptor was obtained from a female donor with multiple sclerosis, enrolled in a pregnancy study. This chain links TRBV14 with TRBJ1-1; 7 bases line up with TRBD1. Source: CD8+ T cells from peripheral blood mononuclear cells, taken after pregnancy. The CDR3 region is CASNRQGFNTEAFF. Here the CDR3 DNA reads TGTGCCAGCAACCGACAGGGATTTAACACTGAAGCTTTCTTT.